These 32 T cell receptor beta chains were all obtained from the same sample, sequenced in a study of blood T cell repertoires in COVID-19. Here immunoSEQ multiplex PCR was the method, and the copy in TCRdb shows in-frame clones only, minus some. The sample includes roughly 290,000 clones, about 89% seen only once; the top ten take approximately 0.84%. The sample was peripheral blood. These receptors were obtained from a man aged 30 to 39 with acute or convalescent COVID-19.

The chain couples TRBV4-1 to TRBJ2-3; D gene ambiguous. The CDR3 length is 13 residues. V shed 1 base and J shed 3 bases, with 5 bases lying between them. In germline, CDR1 is MGHRA, CDR2 YSYEKL. The CDR3 loop is CASSQGATDTQYF. CDR3 in DNA: TGCGCCAGCAGCCAAGGGGCGACAGATACGCAGTATTTT.

This clone was observed a handful of times. The rearrangement uses TRBV19 and TRBJ1-1, with D perhaps matching TRBD1 (6 bases). This CDR3 is 12 amino acids long. Per germline, CDR1 LNHDA and CDR2 SQIVND (reference sequence). V shed 5 bases and J shed 8 bases, with 12 bases lying between them. The CDR3 bases are TGTGCCAGTAGTGATTACAGGGCCGAAGCTTTCTTT. Its translation is CASSDYRAEAFF.

This chain uses TRBV14 with TRBJ1-5; D might be TRBD1 (6 bases). The CDR3 consists of 15 residues. Germline CDR1 SGHDN, CDR2 FVKESK. V was clipped by 0 bases and J by 7 bases, with 13 bases between them. DNA for the CDR3: TGTGCCAGCAGCCAAGATCGGGTAGGGGGACAGCCCCAGCATTTT. Translating gives CASSQDRVGGQPQHF.

A single count supports this clone. This chain connects TRBV4-1 to TRBJ2-7, with 10 bases aligning to TRBD2. The germline gives CDR1 MGHRA, CDR2 YSYEKL. The CDR3 totals 14 residues. The V gene end was trimmed by 4 bases and the J gene end by 3 bases; junction bases not matched to a gene: 3. CDR3 region: CASSLSSGSYEQYF. CDR3 DNA sequence: TGCGCCAGCAGCCTATCTAGCGGGAGCTACGAGCAGTACTTC.

For the CDR3, the DNA is TGTGCCAGCAGCTTAGGCAGCTATGGCTACACCTTC. Amino acid sequence: CASSLGSYGYTF. V is TRBV11-2 and J is TRBJ1-2; unclear D gene. V was cut by 1 base and J by 4 bases, with 4 bases left in between. The V gene's germline CDR1 is SGHAT and CDR2 FQNNGV. The length of the CDR3 is 12 residues.

The rearrangement links TRBV18 to TRBJ2-7, with TRBD2 matching 7 bases. Germline-derived CDR1 and CDR2 are KGHSH and LQKENI. This CDR3 spans 14 amino acids. The V and J ends lost 5 bases and 3 bases, in that order; junction bases with no gene match: 7. DNA of the CDR3: TGTGCCAGCTCAAGGGAGGGCCCGGGCTACGAGCAGTACTTC. Protein: CASSREGPGYEQYF.

The V and J genes are TRBV11-2 and TRBJ2-3, with 7 positions matching TRBD1. The CDR3 has 16 residues. Trimming took 4 bases from V and 3 from J; bases not matched to a gene: 10. CDR1 is SGHAT and CDR2 is FQNNGV in the germline V gene. CDR3: CASSWGPGQMTDTQYF. In nucleotides, the CDR3 is TGTGCCAGCAGCTGGGGACCGGGACAGATGACAGATACGCAGTATTTT. Complete variable domain (other parts from reference TRBV11-2 and TRBJ2-3): EAGVAQSPRYKIIEKRQSVAFWCNPISGHATLYWYQQILGQGPKLLIQFQNNGVVDDSQLPKDRFSAERLKGVDSTLKIQPAKLEDSAVYLCASSWGPGQMTDTQYFGPGTRLTVL.

Here the CDR3 DNA reads TGTGCCAGCAGTTTTCTGGGGAAGGGAACTAGTTGGAATGGCTACACCTTC. It translates to CASSFLGKGTSWNGYTF. The chain is built from TRBV28 and TRBJ1-2; D is undetermined. The V gene's germline CDR1 is MDHEN and CDR2 SYDVKM. The CDR3 runs 17 residues. Trimming pared 3 bases from V and 6 bases from J, leaving 23 bases between.

The chain recombines TRBV9 with TRBJ1-2; no reliable D call. V was trimmed by 0 bases and J by 2 bases, leaving 8 bases between them. Germline V CDR1 and CDR2: SGDLS, YYNGEE. This CDR3 contains 14 residues. The CDR3 DNA is TGTGCCAGCAGCGTAGCCTCAGAAAACTATGGCTACACCTTC. Translation: CASSVASENYGYTF.

V usage is TRBV6-4 and J usage is TRBJ2-1; 12 positions match TRBD1. Germline CDR1 MRHNA, CDR2 SNTAGT. V lost 2 bases, J lost 12 bases, and 11 bases stayed unmatched. The CDR3 is made up of 16 amino acids. The CDR3 sequence is CASSDGPPGQGALQFF. CDR3 sequence (DNA): TGTGCCAGCAGTGACGGGCCCCCGGGACAGGGGGCTTTGCAGTTCTTC.

The chain uses TRBV2 and TRBJ1-5; D possibly corresponds to TRBD1 (5 bases). The germline CDR1 and CDR2 sequences are SNHLY and FYNNEI. Between the trimmed V and J ends, which lost 4 bases and 0 bases, there was a span of 10 bases. The CDR3 is 15 residues long. The CDR3 bases are TGTGCCAGCAGTGGACAGCAGAATAGCAATCAGCCCCAGCATTTT. Its protein is CASSGQQNSNQPQHF. Full variable domain (outside the CDR3, taken from reference TRBV2 and TRBJ1-5): EPEVTQTPSHQVTQMGQEVILRCVPISNHLYFYWYRQILGQKVEFLVSFYNNEISEKSEIFDDQFSVERPDGSNFTLKIRSTKLEDSAMYFCASSGQQNSNQPQHFGDGTRLSIL.

This clone was observed a single time. The chain links TRBV13 to TRBJ2-1; D gene unclear. The CDR3 loop spans 13 amino acids. Looked up from germline, CDR1 is PRHDT and CDR2 is FYEKMQ (reference sequence). Trimming took 5 bases from V and 1 from J, leaving 6 bases between them. DNA of the CDR3: TGTGCCAGCAGCCCTCCTTCCTACAATGAGCAGTTCTTC. Protein: CASSPPSYNEQFF.

The V gene is TRBV27, the J gene TRBJ2-5, with 9 bases identical to TRBD2. The CDR3 contains 14 residues. Germline CDR1 reads MNHEY; CDR2 reads SMNVEV (reference sequence). The V and J ends lost 6 bases and 2 bases, in that order; junction bases with no gene match: 4. This CDR3 reads CASRQAGGQETQYF. The DNA for the CDR3 is TGTGCCAGCAGACAAGCGGGGGGTCAAGAGACCCAGTACTTC.

The gene calls are TRBV4-1 and TRBJ2-7; the D gene is possibly TRBD1 (6 bases). The germline V gene encodes CDR1 MGHRA and CDR2 YSYEKL. The V and J ends lost 3 bases and 3 bases respectively, with 9 bases between them. The CDR3 loop spans 13 amino acids. The DNA of the CDR3 is TGCGCCAGCAGCCACAAACAGGGCTACGAGCAGTACTTC. Translating gives CASSHKQGYEQYF.

The rearrangement joins TRBV28 to TRBJ1-2; D possibly corresponds to TRBD1 (6 bases). V lost 6 bases and J lost 0, with 14 bases in between. This CDR3 spans 15 amino acids. CDR1 is MDHEN and CDR2 is SYDVKM in the germline V gene. CDR3 sequence: CASRYSTGSNYGYTF. In DNA form, the CDR3 reads TGTGCCAGCAGATACTCGACAGGATCTAACTATGGCTACACCTTC.

The chain uses TRBV5-1 and TRBJ1-2; TRBD1 matches 11 bases. This CDR3 has 21 residues. Germline CDR1 and CDR2: SGHRS and YFSETQ. V shed 2 bases and J 3 bases; nucleotides not matched to a gene: 21. The CDR3 here is CASSLWTGATLWGQGDYGYTF. CDR3 bases: TGCGCCAGCAGCTTATGGACGGGCGCAACATTGTGGGGACAGGGGGACTATGGCTACACCTTC.

The rearrangement uses TRBV10-3 and TRBJ1-2; 9 bases agree with TRBD1. The CDR3 loop spans 15 amino acids. V shed 1 base and J 5 bases; nucleotides not matched to a gene: 5. CDR1 and CDR2 from the germline V gene are ENHRY and SYGVKD. The CDR3 loop is CAISELRQGEYGYTF. In nucleotides, the CDR3 is TGTGCCATCAGTGAGTTGAGACAGGGGGAATATGGCTACACCTTC.

CDR3 nucleotide sequence: TGTGCCTGGAGCTCAGGGGCTCTCAACACAGATACGCAGTATTTT. The encoded protein is CAWSSGALNTDTQYF. V is TRBV30 and J is TRBJ2-3; TRBD1 is a possible D gene (6 bases). The length of the CDR3 is 15 residues. V lost 3 bases, J lost 2 bases, and 15 bases lay in between. Germline lookup yields CDR1 GTSNPN and CDR2 SVGIG (reference sequence).

The chain is built from TRBV3-1 (or the pseudogene TRBV3-2) and TRBJ1-4; no reliable D call. The V gene's germline CDR1 is LGHDT and CDR2 YNNKEL (reference sequence). The CDR3 covers 19 residues. Trimming removed 0 bases at V and 1 base at J, with 18 bases between. CDR3 sequence reads: CASSQEWRFSGVTNEKLFF. The CDR3 DNA follows: TGTGCCAGCAGCCAAGAGTGGCGGTTTTCCGGGGTAACTAATGAAAAACTGTTTTTT.

The rearrangement links TRBV3-1 (or the pseudogene TRBV3-2) to TRBJ2-7; D uncertain. Germline V gene lookup returns CDR1 LGHDT and CDR2 YNNKEL (reference sequence). V was clipped by 1 base and J by 0 bases, with 22 bases between them. The CDR3 has 19 amino acids. CDR3: CASSQVRAPRYVGSYEQYF. DNA for the CDR3: TGTGCCAGCAGCCAAGTGCGAGCCCCTCGGTACGTTGGCTCCTACGAGCAGTACTTC.

The gene calls are TRBV28 and TRBJ2-5; 13 nucleotides match TRBD2. V lost 10 bases, J lost 3 bases, and 14 bases stayed unmatched. Per the germline V gene, CDR1 is MDHEN and CDR2 is SYDVKM. This CDR3 has 17 amino acids. The CDR3 reads CATTFGTSGDLEETQYF. The CDR3 DNA reads TGTGCCACCACCTTTGGGACTAGCGGGGACCTCGAAGAGACCCAGTACTTC. The full variable domain, in which reference TRBV28 and TRBJ2-5 provide the parts outside the CDR3, is DVKVTQSSRYLVKRTGEKVFLECVQDMDHENMFWYRQDPGLGLRLIYFSYDVKMKEKGDIPEGYSVSREKKERFSLILESASTNQTSMYLCATTFGTSGDLEETQYFGPGTRLLVL.

The rearrangement links TRBV30 to TRBJ2-1; 9 bases map to TRBD1. With V trimmed by 3 bases and J by 9 bases, 6 bases remained unmatched. The CDR3 consists of 13 residues. Germline values: CDR1 GTSNPN, CDR2 SVGIG (reference sequence). The CDR3 region has the DNA TGTGCCTGGAGAGGACAGGGGTGGGGTGAGCAGTTCTTC. Residues: CAWRGQGWGEQFF.

The chain has TRBV18 and TRBJ1-5, with D unclear. The CDR3 consists of 14 residues. The V and J ends lost 6 bases and 4 bases respectively, with 13 bases between them. The germline V gene encodes CDR1 KGHSH and CDR2 LQKENI. As DNA, the CDR3 is TGTGCCAGCTCGGTGGAAAGCGCAAATCAGCCCCAGCATTTT. Protein product: CASSVESANQPQHF.

The rearrangement joins TRBV5-6 to TRBJ2-7, with D perhaps TRBD2 (5 bases). Trimming left V 4 bases short and J 3 bases short, with 11 bases between. In germline, CDR1 is SGHDT, CDR2 YYEEEE. The CDR3 runs to 13 residues. The CDR3 region has the DNA TGTGCCAGCAGCCACCGGGGTTACTACGAGCAGTACTTC. It codes for CASSHRGYYEQYF.

The sample holds a few counts of this clone. The chain links TRBV6-5 to TRBJ2-2; 9 nucleotides match TRBD1. The CDR3 loop spans 15 amino acids. Looked up from germline, CDR1 is MNHEY and CDR2 is SVGAGI. V was pared by 6 bases and J by 4 bases, with 6 bases of the junction left unmatched. The CDR3 DNA reads as TGTGCCAGCAGCAACAGGGGGCTGAGCACCGGGGAGCTGTTTTTT. It codes for CASSNRGLSTGELFF.

The J gene is TRBJ1-1, the V gene TRBV27; a possible D gene is TRBD1 (5 bases). The germline V and J ends were trimmed by 2 bases and 2 bases, with 21 bases remaining between them. Germline-derived CDR1 and CDR2 are MNHEY and SMNVEV (reference sequence). The CDR3 consists of 18 residues. DNA of the CDR3: TGTGCCAGCAGTTTAACACTTATCGCAGGGTTGGTTAACACTGAAGCTTTCTTT. This translates into CASSLTLIAGLVNTEAFF.

The chain combines TRBV7-3 with TRBJ2-1, with 14 bases identical to TRBD2. J lost 5 bases, V lost 5 bases, and 8 bases had no gene match. Germline values: CDR1 SGHTA, CDR2 FQGTGA. The CDR3 consists of 17 residues. DNA of the CDR3: TGTGCCAGCAGCCTCAGACTAGCGGGGGGGCCAAACAATGAGCAGTTCTTC. Translated, it gives CASSLRLAGGPNNEQFF. The whole variable domain, filled in from reference TRBV7-3 and TRBJ2-1, reads GAGVSQTPSNKVTEKGKYVELRCDPISGHTALYWYRQSLGQGPEFLIYFQGTGAADDSGLPNDRFFAVRPEGSVSTLKIQRTERGDSAVYLCASSLRLAGGPNNEQFFGPGTRLTVL.

This chain uses TRBV19 with TRBJ1-1, with D possibly TRBD1 on 5 matching bases. The V and J ends lost 6 bases and 3 bases respectively, with 14 bases between them. The CDR3 loop spans 14 amino acids. Germline V lookup: CDR1 LNHDA, CDR2 SQIVND (reference sequence). The CDR3 is CASRAGGPHTEAFF. In DNA form, the CDR3 reads TGTGCCAGTAGAGCCGGGGGACCGCACACTGAAGCTTTCTTT.

This clone was recorded only once. The rearrangement uses TRBV19 and TRBJ1-2; D uncertain. The CDR3 length is 16 residues. V gave up 5 bases and J gave up 4 bases, with 20 bases separating them. Germline V gives CDR1 LNHDA, CDR2 SQIVND (reference sequence). CDR3 protein: CASSGPLRETSYGYTF. Written as DNA, the CDR3 is TGTGCCAGTAGTGGCCCCCTCCGGGAAACAAGCTATGGCTACACCTTC. The variable domain in full, completed from reference TRBV19 and TRBJ1-2, reads DGGITQSPKYLFRKEGQNVTLSCEQNLNHDAMYWYRQDPGQGLRLIYYSQIVNDFQKGDIAEGYSVSREKKESFPLTVTSAQKNPTAFYLCASSGPLRETSYGYTFGSGTRLTVV.

V usage is TRBV5-4 and J usage is TRBJ2-7; TRBD2 matches at 9 bases. The CDR3 is 15 amino acids. V shed 0 bases, J shed 3 bases, and the junction held 4 bases outside the gene matches. Per the germline V gene, CDR1 is SGHNT and CDR2 is YYREEE (reference sequence). CDR3 coding DNA: TGTGCCAGCAGCTTGGGACTAGCGGAATACTACGAGCAGTACTTC. Protein product: CASSLGLAEYYEQYF.

This chain uses TRBV6-1 with TRBJ1-3; TRBD1 might be the D (5 bases). Trimming shortened V by 0 bases and J by 3 bases, and 15 bases separated the two germline ends. This CDR3 contains 17 residues. Germline lookup yields CDR1 MNHNS and CDR2 SASEGT. In DNA, the CDR3 is TGTGCCAGCAGTGAAGCTATATGGGGGGGAGGTGGAAACACCATATATTTT. Translating it yields CASSEAIWGGGGNTIYF.

The chain carries TRBV9 and TRBJ1-1; D is uncertain. The CDR3 has 15 residues. Germline assignment: CDR1 SGDLS and CDR2 YYNGEE. Deletions cut 1 base from V and 0 bases from J, with 10 bases between. CDR3 sequence: CASSVSHQMNTEAFF. As DNA, the CDR3 is TGTGCCAGCAGCGTATCCCACCAGATGAACACTGAAGCTTTCTTT.